Below, 9 T cell receptor beta chains from the same sample are listed, as sequenced in a study of blood T cell repertoires in COVID-19. Profiled with immunoSEQ multiplex PCR; TCRdb holds only in-frame clones, not every one. The sample has approximately 260,000 clones, approximately 90% seen once. Sequences were obtained from peripheral blood. Receptors originate from a woman in her forties who had recovered from COVID-19.

Here the CDR3 reads CASSLSLGGRQFF. CDR3 coding DNA: TGTGCCAGCAGTTTATCGTTAGGGGGAAGACAGTTCTTC. This chain joins TRBV27 and TRBJ2-1; weak D call: TRBD1 (6 bases). CDR1 is MNHEY, CDR2 SMNVEV, per germline (reference sequence). This CDR3 comprises 13 residues. The ends were cut back, 0 bases at V and 13 bases at J, with 13 bases in the middle.

The chain has TRBV19 and TRBJ1-4, with D uncertain. Germline values: CDR1 LNHDA, CDR2 SQIVND (reference sequence). The V end was cut by 0 bases, the J end by 11 bases, with 7 bases between. The CDR3 contains 12 residues. Written as DNA, the CDR3 is TGTGCCAGTAGTATAGATGGCAACAAACTGTTTTTT. The encoded protein is CASSIDGNKLFF.

This clone was observed a single time. This chain connects TRBV6-5 to TRBJ2-7; 7 nucleotides align to TRBD1. V lost 6 bases to trimming and J lost 0 bases; unmatched junction nucleotides: 8. This CDR3 is built from 15 residues. Per the germline V gene, CDR1 is MNHEY and CDR2 is SVGAGI. CDR3 bases: TGTGCCAGCAGCCCCTGGGACAGCAGCTCCTACGAGCAGTACTTC. The encoded protein is CASSPWDSSSYEQYF.

The J gene is TRBJ2-7, the V gene TRBV7-6; TRBD1 matches at 10 bases. Unmatched junction bases numbered 6, after V lost 5 bases and J lost 5 bases. The CDR3 has 14 residues. From germline, CDR1 is SGHVS and CDR2 FNYEAQ. As DNA, the CDR3 is TGTGCCAGCAGCCGCCGGGACAGGGGCCACGAGCAGTACTTC. It is translated as CASSRRDRGHEQYF.

The rearrangement uses TRBV2 and TRBJ2-3; a weak D match, TRBD1 (6 bases). CDR1 is SNHLY and CDR2 is FYNNEI in the germline V gene. The CDR3 is made up of 14 amino acids. The V end lost 6 bases, the J end lost 6 bases, and 16 bases lay between the germline ends. The CDR3 here is CASRVQQGWDTQYF. Written as DNA, the CDR3 is TGTGCCAGCAGGGTCCAACAGGGTTGGGATACGCAGTATTTT.

The chain recombines TRBV18 with TRBJ2-1; TRBD1 matches 8 bases. This CDR3 region has 16 residues. The V gene's germline CDR1 is KGHSH and CDR2 LQKENI. The junction had 8 bases not matched to a gene; V was cut back by 3 bases and J by 4 bases. The CDR3 reads CASSPNRTGLYNEQFF. DNA for the CDR3: TGTGCCAGCTCACCCAACCGGACAGGGCTGTACAATGAGCAGTTCTTC.

The chain uses TRBV30 and TRBJ1-4; 7 bases align to TRBD1. The CDR3 totals 15 residues. In germline, CDR1 is GTSNPN, CDR2 SVGIG (reference sequence). Trimming removed 2 bases from V and 3 bases from J; junction bases left unmatched: 6. The CDR3 loop reads CAWSRDGTANEKLFF. The CDR3 DNA reads as TGTGCCTGGAGTCGCGACGGGACAGCTAATGAAAAACTGTTTTTT. The whole variable domain, remainder taken from reference TRBV30 and TRBJ1-4, is SQTIHQWPATLVQPVGSPLSLECTVEGTSNPNLYWYRQAAGRGLQLLFYSVGIGQISSEVPQNLSASRPQDRQFILSSKKLLLSDSGFYLCAWSRDGTANEKLFFGSGTQLSVL.

The chain uses TRBV6-5 and TRBJ2-3, with TRBD2 as a possible D gene (5 bases). Trimming pared 6 bases from V and 4 bases from J, leaving 11 bases between. Per germline, CDR1 MNHEY and CDR2 SVGAGI. This CDR3 has 13 amino acids. CDR3: CASRQSGSDTQYF. The DNA for the CDR3 is TGTGCCAGCAGACAGTCGGGGTCAGATACGCAGTATTTT.

The genes are TRBV19 and TRBJ1-2; no reliable D call. Germline V gene sequence: CDR1 LNHDA, CDR2 SQIVND (reference sequence). Trimming pared 7 bases from V and 3 bases from J, leaving 15 bases between. The CDR3 covers 14 residues. CDR3 sequence (DNA): TGTGCCAGTACAGGAACCACTGATTACTATGGCTACACCTTC. This sequence encodes CASTGTTDYYGYTF.